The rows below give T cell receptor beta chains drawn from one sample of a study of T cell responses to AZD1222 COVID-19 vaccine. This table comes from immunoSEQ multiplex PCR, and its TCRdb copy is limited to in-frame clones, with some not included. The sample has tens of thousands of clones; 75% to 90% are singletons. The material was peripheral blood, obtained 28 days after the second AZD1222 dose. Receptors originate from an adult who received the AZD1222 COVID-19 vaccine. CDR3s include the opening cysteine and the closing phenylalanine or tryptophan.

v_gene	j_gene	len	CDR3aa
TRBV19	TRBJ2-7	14	CASSVGTGVYEQYF
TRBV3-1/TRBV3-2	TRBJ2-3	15	CASSRTGGPRDTQYF
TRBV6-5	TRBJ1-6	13	CASSYTLNSPLHF
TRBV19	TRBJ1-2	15	CASSISGPPREGYTF
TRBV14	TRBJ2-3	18	CASSHLGYGRPRPDTQYF
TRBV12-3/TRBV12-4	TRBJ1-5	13	CASSLRDHQPQHF
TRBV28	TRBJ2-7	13	CASRPGGSYEQYF
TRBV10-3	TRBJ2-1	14	CAISTGSSYNEQFF
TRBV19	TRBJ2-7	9	CKKDYEQYF
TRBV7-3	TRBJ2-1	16	CASSQWVAGVYNEQFF
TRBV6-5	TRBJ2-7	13	CASRISTSAWLDF
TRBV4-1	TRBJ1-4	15	CASSQASGAGEKLFF
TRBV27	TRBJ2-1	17	CASSLGTSGGSYNEQFF
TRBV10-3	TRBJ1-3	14	CAISFDRSGNTIYF
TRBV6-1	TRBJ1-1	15	CASSESLQDRAVAFF
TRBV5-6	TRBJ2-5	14	CASSLSGGRKTQYF
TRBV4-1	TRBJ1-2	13	CASSQVTLYGYTF
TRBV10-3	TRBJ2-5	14	CAINEAGGSETQYF
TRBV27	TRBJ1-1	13	CASSLYGATEAFF
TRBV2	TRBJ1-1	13	CASSTGGRSEAFF
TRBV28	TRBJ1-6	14	CASSSITQGSPLHF
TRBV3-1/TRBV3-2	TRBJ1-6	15	CASSHLDRAKAPLHF
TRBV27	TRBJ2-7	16	CASSPTQQGASYEQYF
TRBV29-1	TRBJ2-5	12	CSVTQNQETQYF
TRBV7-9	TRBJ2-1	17	CASSLVFGTGREEEQFF
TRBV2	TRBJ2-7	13	CASSDPGTYEQYF
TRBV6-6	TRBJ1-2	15	CASSSSDRIDYGYTF
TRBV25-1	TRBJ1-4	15	CASSEIGGAGEKLFF
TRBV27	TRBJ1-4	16	CASSLNPGHPNEKLFF
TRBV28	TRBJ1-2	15	CASSPLTVFLYGYTF
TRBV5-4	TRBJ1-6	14	CASSVWTGFSPLHF
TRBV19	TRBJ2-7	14	CASSIELRGREQYF
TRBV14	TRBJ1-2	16	CASSQDLAGTGEGYTF
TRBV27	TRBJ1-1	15	CASTRRTGGNTEAFF
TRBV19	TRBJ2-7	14	CASSIGGGGYEQYF
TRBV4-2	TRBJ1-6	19	CASSPHEVVGISYNSPLHF